The next 22 T cell receptor beta chains were all read from a single sample in a study of T-cell reconstitution after alpha-beta-depleted transplantation in children. During its preparation, the TCRbeta library received unique molecular identifiers. In TCRdb, the PCR reads were re-called with MiXCR into one record per CDR3 protein. The top ten hold roughly 0.77% of the sample, which has 670,000 or so distinct CDR3 sequences, around 13% seen once. The specimen comprised PBMCs, sampled before TCRalphabeta/CD19-depleted stem cell transplant. The receptors come from a girl aged 2 to 10 with congenital amegakaryocytic thrombocytopenia, due to receive a stem cell transplant.

This clonotype was seen only a few times. This sequence joins TRBV20-1 and TRBJ2-6; TRBD1 matches 10 bases. Germline V gene data show CDR1 as DFQATT and CDR2 as SNEGSKA (reference sequence). The CDR3 is 16 amino acids. V lost 5 bases and J lost 0; bases outside the gene matches: 4. In nucleotides, the CDR3 is TGCAGTGCTTGGGACAGGGGAGGCTCTGGGGCCAACGTCCTGACTTTC. Amino acid sequence: CSAWDRGGSGANVLTF.

This clonotype was observed many times. The chain joins TRBV23-1 to TRBJ2-7, with a possible D match to TRBD1 (5 bases). TRBV23-1 is assigned to the ORF class and has an uncertain function. The CDR3 loop spans 15 amino acids. Trimming took 4 bases from V and 4 from J, leaving 17 bases between them. This chain's CDR3 is CASSRQQGRAYEQYF. CDR3 in DNA: TGCGCCAGCAGTCGGCAGCAGGGTAGAGCTTACGAGCAGTACTTC.

This clonotype was seen only a few times. This chain connects TRBV3-1 to TRBJ2-6; no reliable D call. This CDR3 is 19 amino acids long. The V gene's germline CDR1 is LGHDT and CDR2 YNNKEL (reference sequence). V was trimmed by 4 bases and J by 0 bases, leaving 19 bases between them. The CDR3 coding sequence is TGTGCCAGCAGCCTTAAAGTAGTGAGAACCAGCTCTGGGGCCAACGTCCTGACTTTC. The encoded protein is CASSLKVVRTSSGANVLTF. The whole variable domain, remainder taken from reference TRBV3-1 and TRBJ2-6, is DTAVSQTPKYLVTQMGNDKSIKCEQNLGHDTMYWYKQDSKKFLKIMFSYNNKELIINETVPNRFSPKSPDKAHLNLHINSLELGDSAVYFCASSLKVVRTSSGANVLTFGAGSRLTVL.

This clonotype was detected only a few times. V gene TRBV20-1 combines with J gene TRBJ2-1; the D is unclear. V dropped 6 bases and J dropped 3 bases, with 9 bases sitting between them. This CDR3 is 12 amino acids long. CDR1 and CDR2 from the germline V gene are DFQATT and SNEGSKA (reference sequence). The CDR3: CSAKDGYNEQFF. CDR3 in DNA: TGCAGTGCAAAGGACGGCTACAATGAGCAGTTCTTC.

At least ten counts were recorded for this clonotype. The V and J genes are TRBV20-1 and TRBJ2-7, with D perhaps matching TRBD2 (5 bases). The CDR3 is made up of 14 amino acids. Trimming shortened V by 0 bases and J by 2 bases, and 11 bases separated the two germline ends. CDR1 DFQATT and CDR2 SNEGSKA come from the germline V gene (reference sequence). The CDR3 reads CSARDHRRTYEQYF. CDR3 nucleotides: TGCAGTGCTAGAGATCACCGGAGGACCTACGAGCAGTACTTC.

In its sample, this clonotype was seen many times. The CDR3 here is CASSLLIADTEAFF. The CDR3 DNA sequence: TGCGCCAGCAGCCTGTTAATTGCGGACACTGAAGCTTTCTTT. The chain recombines TRBV5-1 with TRBJ1-1; unclear D gene. Germline CDR1 SGHRS, CDR2 YFSETQ. V lost 4 bases, J lost 3 bases, and 13 bases lay in between. CDR3 length: 14 residues. Combining the CDR3 with reference TRBV5-1 and TRBJ1-1 gives the whole variable domain KAGVTQTPRYLIKTRGQQVTLSCSPISGHRSVSWYQQTPGQGLQFLFEYFSETQRNKGNFPGRFSGRQFSNSRSEMNVSTLELGDSALYLCASSLLIADTEAFFGQGTRLTVV.

In the case of this clonotype: A much larger clone lies one base from this, so it may be a read error. V and J are TRBV15 and TRBJ1-2; 12 bases align to TRBD1. CDR3 size: 17 residues. The germline V gene encodes CDR1 LNHNV and CDR2 YYDKDF (reference sequence). CDR3 DNA sequence: TGTGCCACCAGCAGATTACCGGGACAGGGGGCTCACTATGGCGACACCTTC. Translation gives CATSRLPGQGAHYGDTF.

This rearrangement joins TRBV20-1 to TRBJ2-1; possibly TRBD2 for D (5 bases). V was clipped by 1 base and J by 0 bases, with 16 bases between them. CDR3 length equals 17 residues. CDR1 and CDR2 from the germline V gene are DFQATT and SNEGSKA (reference sequence). Here the CDR3 DNA reads TGCAGTGCTAGAGGCATTCCCACTAGTTTCTCCTACAATGAGCAGTTCTTC. Encoded protein: CSARGIPTSFSYNEQFF.

V gene TRBV5-5 combines with J gene TRBJ2-6; 11 bases are shared with TRBD1. Unmatched junction bases numbered 6, after V lost 4 bases and J lost 3 bases. CDR1 is SGHKS and CDR2 is YYEKEE in the germline V gene (reference sequence). The CDR3 is made up of 17 amino acids. In nucleotides, the CDR3 is TGTGCCAGCAGCCTGGGGACAGGGGGGTTTGGGGCCAACGTCCTGACTTTC. Amino acids: CASSLGTGGFGANVLTF.

The table lists this clonotype with a few counts. The chain is built from TRBV7-2 and TRBJ2-1; D unresolved. V lost 5 bases, J lost 12 bases, and 17 bases lay in between. Germline CDR1 SGHTA, CDR2 FQGNSA. The CDR3 extends over 13 amino acids. Written as DNA, the CDR3 is TGTGCCAGCAGCACCTCTGATGAGTTTGGGCAGTTCTTC. Its translation is CASSTSDEFGQFF.

A few counts support this clonotype. The rearrangement uses TRBV12-3 or TRBV12-4 and TRBJ1-1, with 10 bases lining up with TRBD1. This CDR3 is 14 amino acids long. Trimming removed 6 bases from V and 5 bases from J; junction bases left unmatched: 6. CDR3 in amino acids: CASRGDRGWTEAFF. The CDR3 DNA reads TGTGCCAGCAGAGGGGACAGGGGTTGGACTGAAGCTTTCTTT.

This clonotype came up many times. The rearrangement links TRBV9 to TRBJ2-7; no reliable D call. This CDR3 is 13 amino acids long. The V end was cut by 0 bases, the J end by 6 bases, with 10 bases between. Germline V gives CDR1 SGDLS, CDR2 YYNGEE. CDR3 DNA: TGTGCCAGCAGCGTAGGAACAAGATCCGAGCAGTACTTC. Translated, it gives CASSVGTRSEQYF.

On this clonotype itself: At one of its ends the junction is not consistent with the germline gene, which may arise from a read error. V gene TRBV18 combines with J gene TRBJ1-2; D possibly corresponds to TRBD1 (5 bases). CDR1 is KGHSH, CDR2 LQKENI, per germline. The length of the CDR3 is 15 residues. The CDR3 nucleotides read TGTGCCAGTTCACCATCTCAAGGGGTCTCTTATGGCTACACCTTC. Translating it yields CASSPSQGVSYGYTF.

On this clonotype itself: This may be a read error, as it is one base from a much larger clone. The rearrangement joins TRBV29-1 to TRBJ1-1; D is unclear. Trimming took off 3 bases at V and 0 bases at J, with 8 bases between the two ends. Germline V gene lookup returns CDR1 SQVTM and CDR2 ANQGSEA. This CDR3 is built from 13 residues. The CDR3 loop is CSVEQKMNTEAFF. The CDR3 nucleotides are TGCAGCGTTGAGCAGAAAATGAACACTGAAGCTTTCTTT. Drawing the rest from reference TRBV29-1 and TRBJ1-1, the complete variable domain is SAVISQKPSRDICQRGTSLTIQCQVDSQVTMMFWYRQQPGQSLTLIATANQGSEATYESGFVIDKFPISRPNLTFSTLTVSNMSPEDSSIYLCSVEQKMNTEAFFGQGTRLTVV.

In this sample, this clonotype turned up many times. The genes are TRBV20-1 and TRBJ1-5; tentative D call: TRBD1 (5 bases). This CDR3 contains 15 residues. CDR1 is DFQATT and CDR2 is SNEGSKA in the germline V gene (reference sequence). V was cut by 5 bases and J by 0 bases, with 14 bases left in between. This CDR3 is CSALGGLYSNQPQHF. CDR3 bases: TGCAGTGCTCTGGGGGGACTCTATAGCAATCAGCCCCAGCATTTT.

The chain employs TRBV29-1 and TRBJ2-1; D gene unclear. The length of the CDR3 is 14 residues. The ends were cut back, 8 bases at V and 8 bases at J, with 22 bases in the middle. Germline lookup yields CDR1 SQVTM and CDR2 ANQGSEA. The CDR3 region has the DNA TGCAGCTTTGGAAAGATCTCAGGTAGGGATGAGCAGTTCTTC. Its protein is CSFGKISGRDEQFF.

This clonotype was seen many times. V and J are TRBV20-1 and TRBJ2-1, with 8 bases matching TRBD2. In germline, CDR1 is DFQATT, CDR2 SNEGSKA (reference sequence). The CDR3 is 13 amino acids. V lost 6 bases and J lost 8; bases outside the gene matches: 9. This CDR3 reads CSAHRGTRYEQFF. CDR3 coding DNA: TGCAGTGCCCATAGAGGGACTAGGTATGAGCAGTTCTTC.

The chain couples TRBV29-1 to TRBJ2-5; no reliable D call. V lost 6 bases and J lost 4, with 12 bases in between. Germline V CDR1 and CDR2: SQVTM, ANQGSEA. This CDR3 contains 12 residues. The CDR3 DNA reads as TGCAGCGTGGGCAGCTGGGGAGAGACCCAGTACTTC. Protein: CSVGSWGETQYF.

The chain links TRBV30 to TRBJ2-5; D call uncertain. The CDR3 has 12 residues. CDR1 and CDR2 (germline): GTSNPN, SVGIG (reference sequence). Trimming pared 3 bases from V and 5 bases from J, leaving 10 bases between. The CDR3 DNA reads as TGTGCCTGGAGCGCGGCGCGGGAGACCCAGTACTTC. Translated: CAWSAARETQYF.

The chain couples TRBV5-6 to TRBJ2-7, with TRBD2 as a possible D gene (5 bases). CDR1 is SGHDT, CDR2 YYEEEE, per germline. The CDR3 loop spans 14 amino acids. Trimming left V 0 bases short and J 3 bases short, with 10 bases between. The CDR3 bases are TGTGCCAGCAGCTTGGGACTATGGGACTACGAGCAGTACTTC. It translates to CASSLGLWDYEQYF.

Ten or more counts support this clonotype. The genes are TRBV5-8 and TRBJ2-1; D is unresolved. The V and J ends lost 4 bases and 12 bases respectively, with 20 bases between them. The CDR3 has 14 amino acids. Germline V gene sequence: CDR1 SGHTS, CDR2 YDEGEE. In DNA form, the CDR3 reads TGTGCCAGCAGCAGATCTAGTTCACTCGGCGTGCAGTTCTTC. This sequence encodes CASSRSSSLGVQFF.

This clonotype appeared a few times. This rearrangement joins TRBV6-1 to TRBJ1-3; D not certain. Germline V lookup: CDR1 MNHNS, CDR2 SASEGT. V was clipped by 4 bases and J by 6 bases, with 16 bases between them. The CDR3 is 15 amino acids. The DNA of the CDR3 is TGTGCCAGCAGTGCCCCCCATGGAGCTGTAAACACCATATATTTT. Translating it yields CASSAPHGAVNTIYF.